This T cell receptor beta chain stems from a study of T cells in Graves' hyperthyroidism and ophthalmopathy. Study-wide background: The blood sample was taken at first diagnosis, before treatment began. Findings and limits, study-wide: Blood also contained most expanded thyroid clonotypes above 0.001.

The source material, RNA transcripts, was used to amplify TCR beta CDR3 regions. The HTBI primer set drove a first-round RT-PCR of the TCR CDR3. TCRdb redid the calling of the multiplex PCR reads with MiXCR, one entry per CDR3 protein. The table has about 640,000 distinct CDR3 sequences, around 21% seen once. Fresh 10 ml peripheral blood yielded PBMCs. Looked up from germline, CDR1 is SGDLS and CDR2 is YYNGEE. The CDR3 length is 18 residues. V was trimmed by 2 bases and J by 0 bases, leaving 15 bases between them. A word on this clonotype: Its matching antigen is unknown.

This clonotype originated in a man aged 30 to 39 with Graves' ophthalmopathy. This chain links TRBV9 with TRBJ2-6, with D maybe TRBD1 (6 bases). Source material: blood. The CDR3 loop reads CASSVAPGHLSGANVLTF. The CDR3 nucleotides read TGTGCCAGCAGCGTGGCTCCGGGACACCTCTCTGGGGCCAACGTCCTGACTTTC.